The source of this T cell receptor (beta chain) is a study of T cells in lung cancer brain metastases (dated by TCRdb to about 2018). General notes on the study: Of the approximately 22 patients, 15 to 17 had a history of tobacco use, with a median of roughly 38 pack-years. About 90% of the 20 patients received no interval therapy between primary and metastasis resection. Median interval between primary and brain metastasis specimen acquisition was less than 400 days. TCR beta CDR3 repertoires were compared between fully resected primary non-small cell lung cancers and paired brain metastases. A cohort of some 20 patients was included, from whom roughly 40 specimens were contributed, with one primary lung lesion and one brain metastasis obtained from each patient. A median age at first diagnosis of 45 to 65 years was recorded for the patients, of whom 8 or 9 were male and 11 were female. The average DNA integrity number was 3.5 to 4.5 in both primary and metastatic specimens, and the two sites did not differ significantly.

The study at large found these results: Most clones were lesion-specific, with limited overlap between paired lesions (mean Morisita index 0.23). The ten most abundant clones accounted for a significantly larger fraction of the repertoire in brain metastases than in primaries, which suggests clonal expansion. DNA fragmentation in the FFPE samples may have prevented recovery of the complete infiltrating T cell repertoire. Compared with their paired primaries, brain metastases had significantly fewer unique productive clones (median around 1,400 versus 4,600). It was not possible to control for the effects of preoperative corticosteroids on T cell infiltration in brain metastases.

Between about 2.24 and 5 ug genomic DNA was input per sample, and equal DNA input was given to paired samples. TCR beta libraries were built with the immunoSEQ hsTCRbeta Kit using multiplexed V and J gene primers in two PCR steps. Pooled libraries, together with positive and negative controls, were sequenced on an Illumina MiSeq with a 100-cycle paired-end protocol. On the authors' methods: Raw data were processed by the immunoSEQ vendor into normalized, annotated TCR beta repertoire reports. Richness was defined as unique clones by nucleotide sequence, and total richness was extrapolated with the iChao1 and Efron-Thisted estimators. Pielou's evenness, Simpson's index, top-ten clone proportional abundance, and Morisita overlap index were used to characterize and compare paired lesions. In TCRdb, the immuneACCESS table is reduced to in-frame sequences with V and J assigned. These tables do not hold every clone; where another copy was compared, an unresolved V gene accounts for under half, and the others remain unexplained. The V and J calls and clone size are taken from that table; D and trimming were inferred from the DNA. The sample records around 5,600 clones, approximately 88% of which are singletons. The ten largest clonotypes hold 6.2% of the sample.

Patients had resection for either synchronous oligometastatic disease or delayed recurrence of a solitary brain metastasis. Patients with a history of multiple malignancies were excluded so that cancers other than NSCLC would not be included. Using marked H&E slides as a guide, tumor areas were macrodissected from roughly 5 unstained roughly 9.3 um sections that had been deparaffinized. All specimens were fixed in formalin and embedded in paraffin (FFPE). The AllPrep DNA/RNA FFPE Kit was used to extract genomic DNA. As to this clone: Its antigen has not been determined. The input lacks base qualities; no much larger clone sits a single base away.

From cysteine to phenylalanine, the CDR3 is 15 amino acids long. Kept here is only the CDR3 DNA, which spans 45 bases and is read in frame from base 1. Sequences KGHSH (CDR1) and LQKENI (CDR2) are obtained from the germline V gene. Relative to germline, V is 2 bases shorter and J is 3 bases shorter, with 10 bases between their ends. The sequence joins TRBV18 to TRBJ2-2; TRBD1 is a weak D gene call, 6 bases matching. Material for sequencing was tumor tissue from a brain metastasis. Read against the paper, the sample's cell subset or site label means: paired resected brain metastasis. The receptor was isolated from a man aged 45-60 years with non-small cell lung cancer that had spread to the brain. The encoded CDR3 is CASSPETGHTGELFF. The sequence in DNA is TGTGCCAGCTCACCAGAGACAGGCCACACCGGGGAGCTGTTTTTT.